This T cell receptor beta chain comes out of a study of blood T cell repertoires in COVID-19 (dated by TCRdb to about 2020). Background for the entire study: Samples from collaborators originated in the United States, Italy and Spain and spanned both the acute and convalescent phases of COVID-19. HLA class I and class II types, where available, came from metadata supplied by the sample provider rather than from assay-based typing. Nearly every sample came with metadata listing a de-identified subject ID, COVID-19 status, age in years and sex. The material from the prospective study consisted of cDNA or gDNA derived from T cells, B-cell-depleted T cells, or PBMCs. Deeply sampled blood TCRbeta repertoires from subjects exposed to, actively infected with, or recovered from COVID-19 were included in the dataset. The samples were drawn from the first 160 participants of the ongoing ImmuneRACE study and from some 1,300 subjects provided by 6 global collaborators. The repertoires were released in a freely available public database intended as a resource for research on the immune response to SARS-CoV-2. Paper-wide results and their limitations: The quantity of clinical and demographic metadata differed by source and by participant and was supplied without curation.

The immunoSEQ Assay, a bias-controlled multiplex PCR, was used to amplify TCRbeta CDR3 regions from genomic DNA. Per the original workflow: Within the assay, amplification of reference gene primers was used to estimate how many nucleated cells each sample contained. Sequence reads were collapsed and filtered to measure the absolute abundance of every unique TCRbeta CDR3 rearrangement. For each sample, productive Simpson clonality was calculated by taking the square root of Simpson's diversity index across productive rearrangements. The table was pulled from immuneACCESS by TCRdb, which kept in-frame rearrangements only. Such tables lose some clones; where checked, under half of the loss comes from unresolved V genes, and the rest has no known cause. V and J calls and clone size come straight from that table; D and trimming were deduced from the DNA. In this sample the table shows 200,000 or so clones, 80% to 90% of which occur a single time. Approximately 9.9% of the sample is held by the ten biggest clonotypes.

Each collaborating institution followed its own protocols to collect whole blood in K2EDTA tubes. For TCRbeta analysis, collaborators shipped samples as frozen whole blood, isolated PBMCs, or DNA extracted from either of those sample types. The germline V gene provides CDR1 SGHTA and CDR2 FQGNSA. Here V drops 6 bases and J drops 6 bases, and the junction holds 10 bases not matched to any gene. The CDR3 runs 14 amino acids, cysteine and phenylalanine included. Only the CDR3 part of the read is kept: 42 bases, read in frame from the first base. A word on this clone: Which antigen it targets is not known. No qualities accompany the bases; no much larger clone lies one base away.

The chain employs TRBV7-2 and TRBJ1-2; 7 bases in the junction line up with TRBD1. The source material was peripheral blood. This clonotype was sampled from a human donor with active or convalescent COVID-19. The donor label of this sample is uncertain. The CDR3 here reads CASRFGTVLNGYTF. The DNA reads TGTGCCAGCAGGTTTGGGACAGTTCTTAATGGCTACACCTTC.